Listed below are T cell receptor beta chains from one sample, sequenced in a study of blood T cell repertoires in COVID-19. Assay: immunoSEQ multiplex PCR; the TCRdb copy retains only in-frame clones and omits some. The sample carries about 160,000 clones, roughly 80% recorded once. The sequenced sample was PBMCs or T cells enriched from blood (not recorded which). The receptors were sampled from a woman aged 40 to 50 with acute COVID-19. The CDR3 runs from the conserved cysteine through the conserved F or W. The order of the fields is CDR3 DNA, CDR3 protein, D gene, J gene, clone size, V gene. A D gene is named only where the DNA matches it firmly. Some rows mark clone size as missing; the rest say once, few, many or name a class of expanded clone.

DNA: TGTGCCAGCAGCTTAGTTCTCAGCGGGGAGCTGTTTTTT
CDR3: CASSLVLSGELFF
D: NA
J: TRBJ2-2
size: NA
V: TRBV7-9

DNA: TGTGCCAGCAGTTACTCACAGGTTTTCGGTGAGCAGTTCTTC
CDR3: CASSYSQVFGEQFF
D: NA
J: TRBJ2-1
size: once
V: TRBV6-5

DNA: TGTGCCAGCAGTTCTGGTCCCCCGGGCAGGGGGTTTTACGAGCAGTACTTC
CDR3: CASSSGPPGRGFYEQYF
D: TRBD1
J: TRBJ2-7
size: NA
V: TRBV27

DNA: TGCAGTGCTAGTGCGAGGGAACCCTACGAGCAGTACTTC
CDR3: CSASAREPYEQYF
D: NA
J: TRBJ2-7
size: NA
V: TRBV20-1

DNA: TGCGCCAGCAGCTTGGAACTAGCAACCGGGGAGCTGTTTTTT
CDR3: CASSLELATGELFF
D: NA
J: TRBJ2-2
size: NA
V: TRBV5-1

DNA: TGTGCCAGCAGCCCCGTGGAGGGGTCCTACAATGAGCAGTTCTTC
CDR3: CASSPVEGSYNEQFF
D: NA
J: TRBJ2-1
size: NA
V: TRBV2

DNA: TGTGCCGGGGGGGCGTTTGGTAACTATGGCTACACCTTC
CDR3: CAGGAFGNYGYTF
D: NA
J: TRBJ1-2
size: many
V: TRBV6-6

DNA: TGTGCCAGCAGGGCCCTGGGGGGGACAGATACGCAGTATTTT
CDR3: CASRALGGTDTQYF
D: TRBD2
J: TRBJ2-3
size: NA
V: TRBV2

DNA: TGTGCCAGCTCAACCTACTCGGGGGAACAGGATGAAGCTTTCTTT
CDR3: CASSTYSGEQDEAFF
D: NA
J: TRBJ1-1
size: NA
V: TRBV18

DNA: TGTGCCAGCAGCCAAGCCCCGGGGCGGACTATAAAGATCTTC
CDR3: CASSQAPGRTIKIF
D: NA
J: TRBJ2-1
size: NA
V: TRBV3-1/TRBV3-2

DNA: TGTGCCAGCAGCTTAGATCTAGCGGGGAACTACAATGAGCAGTTCTTC
CDR3: CASSLDLAGNYNEQFF
D: TRBD2
J: TRBJ2-1
size: NA
V: TRBV11-2

DNA: TGTGCCTGGAGTGCAGTCGGGGTTGGCTACACCTTC
CDR3: CAWSAVGVGYTF
D: NA
J: TRBJ1-2
size: NA
V: TRBV30

DNA: TGCGCCAGCAGCCAAGGACAGTATAGCAATCAGCCCCAGCATTTT
CDR3: CASSQGQYSNQPQHF
D: NA
J: TRBJ1-5
size: NA
V: TRBV4-1

DNA: TGTGCCAGCAGCTCGGACAGGGGGCCGGAAGCTTTCTTT
CDR3: CASSSDRGPEAFF
D: TRBD1
J: TRBJ1-1
size: few
V: TRBV7-8

DNA: TGTGCCAGCAGCTTAGTAGGTAGCGCGGGCAATGAGCAGTTCTTC
CDR3: CASSLVGSAGNEQFF
D: NA
J: TRBJ2-1
size: once
V: TRBV7-8

DNA: TGTGCCAGCACGCGGACAGGGAGACCTGAAGCTTTCTTT
CDR3: CASTRTGRPEAFF
D: TRBD1
J: TRBJ1-1
size: once
V: TRBV6-5

DNA: TGTGCCAGCTCACCACCGCTAGCGCAAGAGACCCAGTACTTC
CDR3: CASSPPLAQETQYF
D: NA
J: TRBJ2-5
size: NA
V: TRBV18

DNA: TGTGCCAGCAGCTCGGGGACTAGCGGGAGCACGCAGTATTTT
CDR3: CASSSGTSGSTQYF
D: TRBD2
J: TRBJ2-3
size: NA
V: TRBV5-8

DNA: TGTGCGTCGGGTTGGGTGAATTCACCCCTCCACTTT
CDR3: CASGWVNSPLHF
D: NA
J: TRBJ1-6
size: NA
V: TRBV19

DNA: TGTGCCAGCAGAGGACAGGGAATAGGTTTGATCTTC
CDR3: CASRGQGIGLIF
D: TRBD1
J: TRBJ2-1
size: NA
V: TRBV6-5

DNA: TGTGCCAGCAGTTTCGATCGCGGGGTTGGGAATTCACCCCTCCACTTT
CDR3: CASSFDRGVGNSPLHF
D: NA
J: TRBJ1-6
size: NA
V: TRBV28

DNA: TGTGCCTGGAGTTTACTAGCTTTCAATGAGCAGTTCTTC
CDR3: CAWSLLAFNEQFF
D: NA
J: TRBJ2-1
size: NA
V: TRBV30

DNA: TGTGCCAGCAGCCAAGATCCCCAGGGTAACGATGGCTACACCTTC
CDR3: CASSQDPQGNDGYTF
D: NA
J: TRBJ1-2
size: NA
V: TRBV4-2

DNA: TGTGCCAGCAGCCAGGGTGGACAGGTTGAAGCTTTCTTT
CDR3: CASSQGGQVEAFF
D: TRBD1
J: TRBJ1-1
size: NA
V: TRBV4-2

DNA: TGTGCCAGCAGCCCCCGGGTAGGGCGGGGTTACTACGAGCAGTACTTC
CDR3: CASSPRVGRGYYEQYF
D: NA
J: TRBJ2-7
size: NA
V: TRBV3-1/TRBV3-2

DNA: TGTGCCAGCAGCTTTAGCGGGATGGTAGATACGCAGTATTTT
CDR3: CASSFSGMVDTQYF
D: TRBD2
J: TRBJ2-3
size: NA
V: TRBV7-2

DNA: TGCGCCAGCAGCTTGGGTACAGCTCCCAATGAGCAGTTCTTC
CDR3: CASSLGTAPNEQFF
D: NA
J: TRBJ2-1
size: NA
V: TRBV5-1

DNA: TGTGCCAGCAGCCAAGAGGGCACCTTTGGCTACACCTTC
CDR3: CASSQEGTFGYTF
D: NA
J: TRBJ1-2
size: NA
V: TRBV3-1/TRBV3-2

DNA: TGTGCCAGCAGCCCGGGACTAGCGGGCTCCTACAATGAGCAGTTCTTC
CDR3: CASSPGLAGSYNEQFF
D: TRBD2
J: TRBJ2-1
size: NA
V: TRBV7-9

DNA: TGTGCCAGCAGTTTCCGCCAGAGGGCGGGCACAGATACGCAGTATTTT
CDR3: CASSFRQRAGTDTQYF
D: NA
J: TRBJ2-3
size: NA
V: TRBV27

DNA: TGTGCCAGCTCACCACCCTCCGGGACAGATAACACCGGGGAGCTGTTTTTT
CDR3: CASSPPSGTDNTGELFF
D: TRBD1
J: TRBJ2-2
size: NA
V: TRBV18

DNA: TGCGCCAGCAGCTTTTACAGGACCGGGGCCAACGTCCTGACTTTC
CDR3: CASSFYRTGANVLTF
D: NA
J: TRBJ2-6
size: once
V: TRBV5-1

DNA: TGTGCCAGCAGTGATCGTACAGGGGGCAGTTCAGATACGCAGTATTTT
CDR3: CASSDRTGGSSDTQYF
D: TRBD1
J: TRBJ2-3
size: few
V: TRBV25-1